The clone carrying this T cell receptor (beta chain) was counted ten times or more. This may be a read error, as it is one base from a much larger clone. The sample originates from a study of blood T cells in healthy people across ages. Primers used in a second PCR of roughly 7 to 11 cycles were a sample-barcoded 5' primer and a J-beta primer mix. Every cDNA was tagged by a template-switch adaptor with 12 random nucleotides. Via MiXCR, TCRdb re-called the 5' RACE reads, giving one row per CDR3 protein. This table has approximately 680,000 distinct CDR3 sequences, approximately 29% appearing once. The germline V gene encodes CDR1 ENHRY and CDR2 SYGVKD. CDR3 length: 13 residues. The J segment lost 11 bases and the V segment lost 7 bases, leaving 13 bases of the junction unmatched.

Material: blood. The chain combines TRBV10-3 with TRBJ2-5, with 7 bases lining up with TRBD2. The TCR comes from a woman older than 75 in good health. The CDR3 spells CAIIREGENEQYF. CDR3 bases: TGTGCCATCATCAGGGAGGGCGAAAATGAGCAGTACTTC.